This T cell receptor (beta chain) was recorded in a study of prognosis after radiotherapy for stage I lung cancer. Concerning this clonotype itself: What it recognizes is unknown.

Patients were all node-negative on CT and PET/CT, lacking prior chemotherapy, radiotherapy or other malignancies. Trimming removed 3 bases from V and 5 bases from J, with 17 bases in between. Looked up from germline, CDR1 is MNHGY and CDR2 is SVAAGI. This CDR3 has 15 residues. Genomic DNA served as the source from which two-round multiplex PCR generated TCR beta CDR3 amplicons. First-round PCR amplification was performed with primers specific to each TRBV and TRBJ gene. Universal primers were what the second PCR round relied on. From the multiplex PCR reads, TCRdb called clonotypes with MiXCR, one entry per CDR3 protein. The sample gives over 20,000 distinct CDR3 sequences, 35% to 40% of which show up once; 55% to 65% is in the top ten. Study results and limitations: The way patients used TRBV and TRBJ genes reportedly differed depending on whether they had metastases. A fall in unique TCR clone counts followed stereotactic body radiation therapy, with medians of approximately 9,600 versus 7,200.

V gene TRBV6-9 combines with J gene TRBJ2-7, with D maybe TRBD2 (6 bases). The TCR comes from a donor older than 45 with non-small cell lung cancer. The material was PBMCs, obtained before or after stereotactic body radiation therapy (not recorded which). CDR3 in DNA: TGTGCCAGCAGTTACTCGAAGGGACTCCAAAACGAGCAGTACTTC. Its protein product is CASSYSKGLQNEQYF.